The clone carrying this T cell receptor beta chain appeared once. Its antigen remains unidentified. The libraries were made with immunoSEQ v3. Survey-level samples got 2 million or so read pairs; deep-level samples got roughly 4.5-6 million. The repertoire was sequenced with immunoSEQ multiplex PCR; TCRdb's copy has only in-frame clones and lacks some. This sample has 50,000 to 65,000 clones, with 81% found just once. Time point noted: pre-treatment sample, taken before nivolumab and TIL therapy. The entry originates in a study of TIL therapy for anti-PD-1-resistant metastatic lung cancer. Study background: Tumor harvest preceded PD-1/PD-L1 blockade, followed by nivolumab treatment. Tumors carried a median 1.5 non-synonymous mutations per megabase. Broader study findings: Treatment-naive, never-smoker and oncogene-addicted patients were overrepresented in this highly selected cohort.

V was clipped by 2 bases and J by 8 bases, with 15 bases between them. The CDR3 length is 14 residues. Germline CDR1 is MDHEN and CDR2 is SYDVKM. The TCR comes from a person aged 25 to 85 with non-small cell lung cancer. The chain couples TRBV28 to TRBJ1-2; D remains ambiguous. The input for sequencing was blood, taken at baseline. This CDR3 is CASSLVLGKSGYTF. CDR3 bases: TGTGCCAGCAGTTTAGTGCTGGGAAAGTCGGGCTACACCTTC.